These 16 T cell receptor beta chains were all obtained from the same sample, sequenced in a study of cytomegalovirus exposure and HLA in healthy donors. Method: immunoSEQ multiplex PCR; TCRdb's copy keeps in-frame clones and lacks some. The sample records some 170,000 clones, approximately 89% being singletons. The sequencing input was PBMCs. Receptors originate from a man between 25 and 39 years old in good health and CMV-seropositive.

The genes are TRBV4-1 and TRBJ2-1; D is uncertain. Trimming removed 1 base at V and 6 bases at J, with 13 bases between. The germline V gene encodes CDR1 MGHRA and CDR2 YSYEKL. This CDR3 is built from 15 residues. The CDR3 reads CASSQVRSLSNEQFF. CDR3 coding DNA: TGCGCCAGCAGCCAAGTTAGGTCCCTGAGCAATGAGCAGTTCTTC.

This chain links TRBV7-9 with TRBJ1-1, with TRBD1 identical over 8 bases. Trimming cost V 5 bases and J 3 bases; bases outside gene matches: 5. Germline V gene lookup returns CDR1 SEHNR and CDR2 FQNEAQ (reference sequence). The CDR3 sequence is 14 residues long. CDR3 sequence reads: CASSPTGGDTEAFF. CDR3 sequence (DNA): TGTGCCAGCAGCCCCACAGGGGGGGACACTGAAGCTTTCTTT.

The chain is built from TRBV18 and TRBJ2-5; 7 bases match TRBD1. CDR3 size: 15 residues. The trim removed 5 bases at V and 4 bases at J, leaving 10 bases unmatched. Germline V gene data show CDR1 as KGHSH and CDR2 as LQKENI. The CDR3 DNA reads TGTGCCAGCTCATCCCGACAGGGCGGCAGAGAGACCCAGTACTTC. Amino acid sequence: CASSSRQGGRETQYF. Together with reference TRBV18 and TRBJ2-5, the CDR3 gives the full variable domain: NAGVMQNPRHLVRRRGQEARLRCSPMKGHSHVYWYRQLPEEGLKFMVYLQKENIIDESGMPKERFSAEFPKEGPSILRIQQVVRGDSAAYFCASSSRQGGRETQYFGPGTRLLVL.

This clone has more than one count but fewer than ten. The chain employs TRBV5-8 and TRBJ1-1; no clear D gene. Germline assignment: CDR1 SGHTS and CDR2 YDEGEE. The V gene lost 1 base and the J gene lost 6 bases, with 7 bases spanning the gap. There are 12 residues in the CDR3. As DNA, the CDR3 is TGTGCCAGCAGCTTGATGGGAGCTGAAGCTTTCTTT. This translates into CASSLMGAEAFF.

This clone was seen ten or more times. The chain employs TRBV12-5 and TRBJ2-1, with D tentatively TRBD2 (5 bases). Between the trimmed V and J ends, which lost 0 bases and 0 bases, there was a span of 12 bases. This CDR3 has 17 residues. Germline V gene data show CDR1 as LGHNT and CDR2 as FRNRAP. The CDR3 DNA reads as TGTGCTAGTGGTTTGGTAGAGGGCACCGCCTCCTACAATGAGCAGTTCTTC. Translated: CASGLVEGTASYNEQFF.

The chain links TRBV7-9 to TRBJ1-5, with no clear D. The CDR3 is made up of 15 amino acids. Trimming cost V 1 base and J 3 bases, with 10 bases left between them. Germline CDR1 SEHNR, CDR2 FQNEAQ (reference sequence). CDR3 nucleotide sequence: TGTGCCAGCAGCTTAGACAAGCACCTCAATCAGCCCCAGCATTTT. This translates into CASSLDKHLNQPQHF.

V gene TRBV27 combines with J gene TRBJ2-5; D is unclear. The CDR3 consists of 15 residues. Deletions cut 2 bases from V and 4 bases from J, with 14 bases between. Germline V CDR1 and CDR2: MNHEY, SMNVEV (reference sequence). CDR3 DNA: TGTGCCAGCAGTTTAGACGGGCTAGTCGGAGAGACCCAGTACTTC. It translates to CASSLDGLVGETQYF.

The rearrangement links TRBV7-9 to TRBJ1-1, with D perhaps TRBD1 (5 bases). The germline CDR1 and CDR2 sequences are SEHNR and FQNEAQ (reference sequence). This CDR3 comprises 12 residues. CDR3: CALGRQDTEAFF. CDR3 DNA sequence: TGTGCTCTGGGACGGCAGGACACTGAAGCTTTCTTT.

This rearrangement joins TRBV30 to TRBJ1-1, with D perhaps TRBD1 (6 bases). The CDR3 loop spans 15 amino acids. CDR1 is GTSNPN, CDR2 SVGIG, per germline (reference sequence). Between the trimmed V and J ends, which lost 0 bases and 4 bases, there was a span of 15 bases. The CDR3 DNA follows: TGTGCCTGGAGTGTGGTAGGGACAATAACCACTGAAGCTTTCTTT. It codes for CAWSVVGTITTEAFF.

The chain employs TRBV18 and TRBJ1-2; D is possibly TRBD1 (6 bases). The germline gives CDR1 KGHSH, CDR2 LQKENI. V was clipped by 2 bases and J by 5 bases, with 27 bases between them. The CDR3 contains 19 residues. This chain's CDR3 is CASSPIDGGAGPRTYGYTF. DNA for the CDR3: TGTGCCAGCTCACCAATTGACGGGGGCGCGGGCCCAAGAACTTATGGCTACACCTTC. The full variable domain, completed using reference TRBV18 and TRBJ1-2, is NAGVMQNPRHLVRRRGQEARLRCSPMKGHSHVYWYRQLPEEGLKFMVYLQKENIIDESGMPKERFSAEFPKEGPSILRIQQVVRGDSAAYFCASSPIDGGAGPRTYGYTFGSGTRLTVV.

The chain uses TRBV27 and TRBJ2-2; 8 bases agree with TRBD2. The CDR3 has 15 amino acids. CDR1 and CDR2 from the germline V gene are MNHEY and SMNVEV (reference sequence). The ends lost 0 bases at V and 4 bases at J; junction bases unmatched: 1. This CDR3 is CASSLSSGSTGELFF. CDR3 coding DNA: TGTGCCAGCAGTTTATCAAGCGGGAGCACCGGGGAGCTGTTTTTT.

The CDR3 sequence: CASSQLSGGLGEQFF. For the CDR3, the DNA is TGTGCCAGCAGTCAGCTTAGCGGGGGGCTCGGTGAGCAGTTCTTC. V is TRBV6-1 and J is TRBJ2-1, with TRBD2 matching over 10 bases. The V gene's germline CDR1 is MNHNS and CDR2 SASEGT. Germline trimming cut 5 bases from V and 9 bases from J; bases unmatched to any gene: 10. This CDR3 comprises 15 residues.

This clone appeared a single time. The V gene is TRBV29-1, the J gene TRBJ1-1; D is uncertain. Germline CDR1 SQVTM, CDR2 ANQGSEA. CDR3 length: 10 residues. V lost 8 bases, J lost 6 bases, and 10 bases lay in between. The CDR3 spells CSSRRAEAFF. The CDR3 DNA is TGCAGCAGCCGGCGTGCTGAAGCTTTCTTT. Based on the CDR3 plus reference TRBV29-1 and TRBJ1-1, the full variable domain is SAVISQKPSRDICQRGTSLTIQCQVDSQVTMMFWYRQQPGQSLTLIATANQGSEATYESGFVIDKFPISRPNLTFSTLTVSNMSPEDSSIYLCSSRRAEAFFGQGTRLTVV.

The J gene is TRBJ1-2, the V gene TRBV6-6, with a tentative D call TRBD1 (5 bases). This CDR3 comprises 16 residues. V was cut by 6 bases and J by 2 bases, with 19 bases left in between. Germline V gives CDR1 MNHNY, CDR2 SVGAGI (reference sequence). DNA for the CDR3: TGTGCCAGCAGCCGGGACCGCACCACCCTCAACTATGGCTACACCTTC. Protein product: CASSRDRTTLNYGYTF.

This clone was recorded once. The chain employs TRBV29-1 and TRBJ2-5; D is ambiguous. Trimming removed 3 bases from V and 3 bases from J, with 20 bases in between. Germline V gives CDR1 SQVTM, CDR2 ANQGSEA. The CDR3 length is 16 residues. CDR3 bases: TGCAGCGTTGATGGGCTGCCAGAGGAACGCAAAGAGACCCAGTACTTC. This translates into CSVDGLPEERKETQYF.

This sequence joins TRBV19 and TRBJ1-5; D perhaps matches TRBD1 (6 bases). V was clipped by 9 bases and J by 5 bases, with 20 bases between them. There are 15 residues in the CDR3. CDR1 is LNHDA, CDR2 SQIVND, per germline (reference sequence). This CDR3 reads CASSIDGGPDQPQHF. CDR3 nucleotides: TGTGCCAGCTCCATTGACGGGGGGCCTGATCAGCCCCAGCATTTT.